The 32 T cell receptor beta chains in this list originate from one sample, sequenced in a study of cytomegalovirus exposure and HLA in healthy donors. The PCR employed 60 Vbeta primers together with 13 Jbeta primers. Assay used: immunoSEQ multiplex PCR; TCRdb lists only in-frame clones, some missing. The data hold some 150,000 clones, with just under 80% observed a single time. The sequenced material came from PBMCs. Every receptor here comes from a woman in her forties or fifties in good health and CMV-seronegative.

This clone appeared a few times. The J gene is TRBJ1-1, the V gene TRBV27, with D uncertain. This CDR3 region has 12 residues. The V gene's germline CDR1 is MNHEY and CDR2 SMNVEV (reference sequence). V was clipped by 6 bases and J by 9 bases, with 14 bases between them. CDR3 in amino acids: CASRAGSDKAFF. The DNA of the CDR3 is TGTGCCAGCAGAGCGGGCTCTGACAAAGCTTTCTTT.

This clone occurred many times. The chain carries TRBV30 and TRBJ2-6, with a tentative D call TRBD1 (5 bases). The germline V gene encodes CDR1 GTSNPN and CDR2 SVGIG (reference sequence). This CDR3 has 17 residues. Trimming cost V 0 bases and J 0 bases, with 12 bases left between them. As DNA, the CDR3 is TGTGCCTGGAGTGTATCCGACAGTTTCTCTGGGGCCAACGTCCTGACTTTC. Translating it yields CAWSVSDSFSGANVLTF.

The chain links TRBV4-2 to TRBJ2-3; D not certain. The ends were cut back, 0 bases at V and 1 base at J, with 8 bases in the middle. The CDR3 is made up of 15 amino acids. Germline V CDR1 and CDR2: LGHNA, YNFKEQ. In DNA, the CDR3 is TGTGCCAGCAGCCAAGATTGGCAGGGCACAGATACGCAGTATTTT. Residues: CASSQDWQGTDTQYF.

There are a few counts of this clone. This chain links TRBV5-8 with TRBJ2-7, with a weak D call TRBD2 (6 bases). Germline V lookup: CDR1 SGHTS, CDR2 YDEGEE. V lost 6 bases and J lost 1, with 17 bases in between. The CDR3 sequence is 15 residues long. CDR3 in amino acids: CASTAMSGPSYEQYF. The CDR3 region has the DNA TGTGCCAGCACCGCAATGAGCGGGCCTTCCTACGAGCAGTACTTC.

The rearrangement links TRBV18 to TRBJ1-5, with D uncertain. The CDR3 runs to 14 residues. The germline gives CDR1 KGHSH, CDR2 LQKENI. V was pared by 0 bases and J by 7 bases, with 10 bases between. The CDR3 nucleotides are TGTGCCAGCTCACCACCCTCACAGCCACAGCCCCAGCATTTT. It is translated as CASSPPSQPQPQHF.

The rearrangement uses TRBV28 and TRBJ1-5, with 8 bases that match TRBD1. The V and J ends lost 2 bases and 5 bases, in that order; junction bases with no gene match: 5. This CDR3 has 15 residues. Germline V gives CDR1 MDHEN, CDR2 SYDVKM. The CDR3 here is CASSLPGTGYQPQHF. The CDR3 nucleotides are TGTGCCAGCAGTTTACCCGGGACAGGTTATCAGCCCCAGCATTTT.

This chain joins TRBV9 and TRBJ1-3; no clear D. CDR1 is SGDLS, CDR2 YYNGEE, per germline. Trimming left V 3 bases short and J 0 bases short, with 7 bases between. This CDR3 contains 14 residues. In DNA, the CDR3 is TGTGCCAGCAGCGCGGAGTTCTCTGGAAACACCATATATTTT. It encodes CASSAEFSGNTIYF.

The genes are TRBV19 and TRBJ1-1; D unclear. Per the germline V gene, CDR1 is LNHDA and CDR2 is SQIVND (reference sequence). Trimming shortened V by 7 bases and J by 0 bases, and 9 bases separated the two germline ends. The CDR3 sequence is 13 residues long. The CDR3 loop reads CASINQMNTEAFF. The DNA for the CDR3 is TGTGCCAGTATAAACCAGATGAACACTGAAGCTTTCTTT.

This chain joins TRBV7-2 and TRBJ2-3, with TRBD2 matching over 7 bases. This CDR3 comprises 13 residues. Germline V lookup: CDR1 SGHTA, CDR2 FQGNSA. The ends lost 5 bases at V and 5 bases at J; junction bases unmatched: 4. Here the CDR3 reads CASSHWGGDTQYF. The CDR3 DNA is TGTGCCAGCAGCCACTGGGGGGGAGATACGCAGTATTTT.

CDR3 in DNA: TGTGCCAGCAGCGTTCTGGGACAGAGTTTAGCTAACTATGGCTACACCTTC. This sequence encodes CASSVLGQSLANYGYTF. The rearrangement uses TRBV5-4 and TRBJ1-2; 7 nucleotides line up with TRBD1. V shed 4 bases and J 0 bases; nucleotides not matched to a gene: 12. This CDR3 spans 17 amino acids. Germline lookup yields CDR1 SGHNT and CDR2 YYREEE (reference sequence).

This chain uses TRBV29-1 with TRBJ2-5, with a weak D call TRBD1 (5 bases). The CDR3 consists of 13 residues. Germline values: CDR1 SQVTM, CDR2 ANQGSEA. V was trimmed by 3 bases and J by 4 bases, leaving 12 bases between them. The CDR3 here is CSVDTTARETQYF. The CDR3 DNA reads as TGCAGCGTTGATACGACAGCCAGAGAGACCCAGTACTTC.

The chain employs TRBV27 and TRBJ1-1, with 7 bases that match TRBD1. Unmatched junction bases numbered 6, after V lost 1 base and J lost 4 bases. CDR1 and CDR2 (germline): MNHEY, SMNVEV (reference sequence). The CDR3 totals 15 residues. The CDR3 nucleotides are TGTGCCAGCAGTTTATGGCTAGGGGGCGGCACTGAAGCTTTCTTT. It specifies CASSLWLGGGTEAFF.

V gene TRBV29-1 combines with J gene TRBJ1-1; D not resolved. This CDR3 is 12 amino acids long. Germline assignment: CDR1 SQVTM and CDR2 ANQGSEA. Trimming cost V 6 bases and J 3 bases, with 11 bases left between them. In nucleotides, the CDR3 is TGCAGCGTGTCGGACGGGGACACTGAAGCTTTCTTT. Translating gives CSVSDGDTEAFF.

The CDR3 DNA follows: TGCGCCAGCAGTTCCGGACTAGCGGGGGCCTACAATGAGCAGTTCTTC. Encoded protein: CASSSGLAGAYNEQFF. The chain uses TRBV5-1 and TRBJ2-1; 13 bases fit TRBD2. J was trimmed by 2 bases and V by 5 bases; bases with no gene match: 4. Germline V gives CDR1 SGHRS, CDR2 YFSETQ. The CDR3 is 16 residues long.

The CDR3 DNA sequence: TGTGCCATCAGTGAGTCGTCTAGCGGGGGAAACACAGATACGCAGTATTTT. This sequence encodes CAISESSSGGNTDTQYF. This chain joins TRBV10-3 and TRBJ2-3, with 10 bases lining up with TRBD2. The junction had 5 bases not matched to a gene; V was cut back by 0 bases and J by 2 bases. The CDR3 runs to 17 residues. The germline V gene has CDR1 ENHRY and CDR2 SYGVKD.

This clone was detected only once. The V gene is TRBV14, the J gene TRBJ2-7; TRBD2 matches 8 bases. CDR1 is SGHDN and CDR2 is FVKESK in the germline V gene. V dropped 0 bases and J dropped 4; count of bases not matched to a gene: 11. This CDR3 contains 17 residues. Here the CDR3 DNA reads TGTGCCAGCAGCCAAGACCCCCCTTTCGGGGGGGGATACGAGCAGTACTTC. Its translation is CASSQDPPFGGGYEQYF.

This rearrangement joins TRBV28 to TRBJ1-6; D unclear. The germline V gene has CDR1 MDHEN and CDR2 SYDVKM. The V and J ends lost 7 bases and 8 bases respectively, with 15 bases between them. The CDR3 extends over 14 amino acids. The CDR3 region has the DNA TGTGCCAGCAACTCTGGGAGTAGGGATTCACCCCTCCACTTT. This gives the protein CASNSGSRDSPLHF.

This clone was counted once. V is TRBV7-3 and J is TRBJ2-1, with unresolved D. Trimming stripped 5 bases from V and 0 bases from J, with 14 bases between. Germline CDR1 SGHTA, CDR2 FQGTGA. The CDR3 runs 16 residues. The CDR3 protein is CASSLGAPSSYNEQFF. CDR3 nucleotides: TGTGCCAGCAGCCTCGGTGCGCCGAGCTCCTACAATGAGCAGTTCTTC.

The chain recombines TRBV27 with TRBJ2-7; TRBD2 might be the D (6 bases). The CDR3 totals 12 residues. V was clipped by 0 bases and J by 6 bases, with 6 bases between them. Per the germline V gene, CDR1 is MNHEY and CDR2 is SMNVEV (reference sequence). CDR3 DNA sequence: TGTGCCAGCAGTTTATCGGGAGGCGAGCAGTACTTC. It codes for CASSLSGGEQYF.

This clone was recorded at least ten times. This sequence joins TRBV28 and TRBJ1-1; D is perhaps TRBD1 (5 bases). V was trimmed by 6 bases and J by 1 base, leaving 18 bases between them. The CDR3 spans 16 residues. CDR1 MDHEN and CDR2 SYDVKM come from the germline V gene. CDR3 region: CASSLALLGGNTEAFF. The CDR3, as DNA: TGTGCCAGCAGCCTCGCCTTGTTGGGGGGGAACACTGAAGCTTTCTTT.

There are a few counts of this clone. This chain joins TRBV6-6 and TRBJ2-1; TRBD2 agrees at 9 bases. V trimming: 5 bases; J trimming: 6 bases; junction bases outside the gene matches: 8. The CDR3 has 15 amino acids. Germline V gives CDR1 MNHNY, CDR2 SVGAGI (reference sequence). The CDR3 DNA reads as TGTGCCAGCAGTACCTCGCGGGGGGGCCCCAATGAGCAGTTCTTC. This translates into CASSTSRGGPNEQFF.

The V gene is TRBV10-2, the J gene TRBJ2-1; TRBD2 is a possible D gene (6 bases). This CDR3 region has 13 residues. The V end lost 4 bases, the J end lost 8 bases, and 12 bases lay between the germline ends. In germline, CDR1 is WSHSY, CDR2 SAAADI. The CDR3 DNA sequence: TGCGCCAGCAGTGGGGGACTGCACGATGAGCAGTTCTTC. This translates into CASSGGLHDEQFF.

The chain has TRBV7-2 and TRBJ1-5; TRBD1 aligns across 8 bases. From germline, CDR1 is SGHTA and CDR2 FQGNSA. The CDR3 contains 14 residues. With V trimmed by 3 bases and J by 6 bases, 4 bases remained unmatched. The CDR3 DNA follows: TGTGCCAGCAGCTTGGACAGGGTTCGTCAGCCCCAGCATTTT. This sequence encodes CASSLDRVRQPQHF.

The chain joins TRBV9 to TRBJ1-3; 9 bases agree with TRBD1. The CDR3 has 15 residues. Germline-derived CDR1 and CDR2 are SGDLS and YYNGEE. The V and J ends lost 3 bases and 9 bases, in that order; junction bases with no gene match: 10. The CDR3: CASSARRTGAGTIYF. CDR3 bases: TGTGCCAGCAGCGCGAGAAGGACAGGGGCCGGCACCATATATTTT.

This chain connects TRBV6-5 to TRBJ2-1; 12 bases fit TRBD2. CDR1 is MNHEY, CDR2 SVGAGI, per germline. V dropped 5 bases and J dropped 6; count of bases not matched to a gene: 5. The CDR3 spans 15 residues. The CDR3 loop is CASSTRGLAGNEQFF. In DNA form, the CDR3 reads TGTGCCAGCAGTACCCGGGGACTAGCGGGCAATGAGCAGTTCTTC.

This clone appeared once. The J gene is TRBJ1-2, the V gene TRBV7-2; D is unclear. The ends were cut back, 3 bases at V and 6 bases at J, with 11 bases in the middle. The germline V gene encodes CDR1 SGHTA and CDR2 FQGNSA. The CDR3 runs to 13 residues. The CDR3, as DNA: TGTGCCAGCAGCTTCAAACGACTCGATGGCTACACCTTC. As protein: CASSFKRLDGYTF.

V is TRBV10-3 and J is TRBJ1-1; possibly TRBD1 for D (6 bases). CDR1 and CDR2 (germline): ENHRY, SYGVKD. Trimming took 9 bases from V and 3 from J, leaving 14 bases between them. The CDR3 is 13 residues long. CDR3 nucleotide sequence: TGTGCCATGGGGGGGGCGAGGGACACTGAAGCTTTCTTT. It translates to CAMGGARDTEAFF.

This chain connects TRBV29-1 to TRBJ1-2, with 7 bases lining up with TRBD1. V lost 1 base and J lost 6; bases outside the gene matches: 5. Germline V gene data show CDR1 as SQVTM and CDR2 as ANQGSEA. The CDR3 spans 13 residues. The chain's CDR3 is CSVEGVRGDGYTF. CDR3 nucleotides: TGCAGCGTTGAAGGTGTCAGGGGGGATGGCTACACCTTC.

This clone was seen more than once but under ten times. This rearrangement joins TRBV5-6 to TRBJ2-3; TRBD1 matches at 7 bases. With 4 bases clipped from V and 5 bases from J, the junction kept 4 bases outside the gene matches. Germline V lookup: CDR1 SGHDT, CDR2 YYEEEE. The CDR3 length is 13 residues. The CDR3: CASSPTGVDTQYF. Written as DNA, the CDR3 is TGTGCCAGCAGCCCAACAGGGGTAGATACGCAGTATTTT.

CDR3 bases: TGTGCCAGCAGTTGGGACAGGGGTAACACTGAAGCTTTCTTT. Translating it yields CASSWDRGNTEAFF. V gene TRBV6-6 combines with J gene TRBJ1-1; 10 positions match TRBD1. Germline CDR1 and CDR2: MNHNY and SVGAGI (reference sequence). Germline trimming cut 4 bases from V and 2 bases from J; bases unmatched to any gene: 1. CDR3 length: 14 residues.

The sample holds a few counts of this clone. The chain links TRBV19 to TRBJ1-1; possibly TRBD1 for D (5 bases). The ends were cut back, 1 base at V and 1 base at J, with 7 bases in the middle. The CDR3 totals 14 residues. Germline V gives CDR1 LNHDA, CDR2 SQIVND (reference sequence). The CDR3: CASSIGTRNTEAFF. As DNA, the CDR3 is TGTGCCAGTAGTATAGGGACAAGGAACACTGAAGCTTTCTTT.

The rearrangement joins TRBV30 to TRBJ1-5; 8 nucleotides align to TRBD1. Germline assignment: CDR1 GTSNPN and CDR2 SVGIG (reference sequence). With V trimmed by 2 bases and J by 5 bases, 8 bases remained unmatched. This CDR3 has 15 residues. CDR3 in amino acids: CAWSPSGRGHQPQHF. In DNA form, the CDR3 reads TGTGCCTGGAGTCCCTCCGGCAGGGGGCATCAGCCCCAGCATTTT.